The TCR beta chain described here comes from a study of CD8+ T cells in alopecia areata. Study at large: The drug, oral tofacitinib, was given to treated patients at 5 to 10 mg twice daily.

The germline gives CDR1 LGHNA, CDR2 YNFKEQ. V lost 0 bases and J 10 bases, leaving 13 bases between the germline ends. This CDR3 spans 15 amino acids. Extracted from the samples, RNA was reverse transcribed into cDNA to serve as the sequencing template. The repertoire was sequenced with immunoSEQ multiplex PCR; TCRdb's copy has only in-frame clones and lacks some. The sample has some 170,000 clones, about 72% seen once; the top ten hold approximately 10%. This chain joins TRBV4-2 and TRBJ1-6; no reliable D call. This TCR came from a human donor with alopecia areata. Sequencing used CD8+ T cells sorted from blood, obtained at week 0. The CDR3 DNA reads TGTGCCAGCAGCCAAGACCGAGGGAGCAACTCACCCCTCCACTTT. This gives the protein CASSQDRGSNSPLHF.